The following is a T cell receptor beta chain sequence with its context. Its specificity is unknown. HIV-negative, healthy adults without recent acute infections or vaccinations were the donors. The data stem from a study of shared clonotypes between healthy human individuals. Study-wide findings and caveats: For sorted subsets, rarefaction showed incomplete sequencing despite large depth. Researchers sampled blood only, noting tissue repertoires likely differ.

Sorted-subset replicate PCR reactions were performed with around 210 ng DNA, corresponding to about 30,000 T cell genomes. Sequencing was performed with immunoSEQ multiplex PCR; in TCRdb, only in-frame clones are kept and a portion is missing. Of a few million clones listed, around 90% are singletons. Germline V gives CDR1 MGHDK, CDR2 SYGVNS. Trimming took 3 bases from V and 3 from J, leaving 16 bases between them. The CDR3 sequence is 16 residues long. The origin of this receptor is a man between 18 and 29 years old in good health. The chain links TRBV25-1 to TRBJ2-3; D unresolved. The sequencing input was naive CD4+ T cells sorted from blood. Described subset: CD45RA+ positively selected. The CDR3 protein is CASSDPTLAGTDTQYF. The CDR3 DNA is TGTGCCAGCAGTGACCCCACCTTGGCCGGTACAGATACGCAGTATTTT.